The present T cell receptor (beta chain) was sequenced within a study of CD8 T cells in Susac syndrome. Whole-study context: Intravenous immunoglobulin alone or corticosteroids were being given to patients with Susac syndrome at blood draw, unless they were therapy-naive.

RNA totalling about 0.5 to 1 ug underwent reverse transcription with random hexamers. TCRdb reprocessed the immunoSEQ multiplex PCR reads with MiXCR, giving one entry per CDR3 protein. The repertoire includes about 190,000 distinct CDR3 sequences, roughly 95% of them detected once, and approximately 0.1% sits in the top ten. CD8+ and CD4+ T cells taken from blood had their TCR beta sequenced. Through negative isolation, CD4+ and CD8+ T cells were obtained, while TEMRA cells were enriched using FACS. V lost 0 bases and J lost 3, with 18 bases in between. Germline values: CDR1 SGDLS, CDR2 YYNGEE. This CDR3 region has 17 residues.

Material: CD4+ T cells from PBMCs. The chain employs TRBV9 and TRBJ1-1; D unclear. The receptor was derived from a human donor with Susac syndrome. The CDR3 loop is CASSVGSGAGVHTEAFF. In nucleotides, the CDR3 is TGTGCCAGCAGCGTAGGATCAGGAGCCGGAGTCCACACTGAAGCTTTCTTT.